This T cell receptor beta chain was profiled in a study of cytomegalovirus exposure and HLA in healthy donors. Findings of the study overall: An assumption of roughly uniform sequencing depth across donors underlay the presence/absence analyses.

The germline gives CDR1 LGHNA, CDR2 YNFKEQ. V gave up 4 bases and J gave up 5 bases; unmatched junction bases: 9. The CDR3 extends over 15 amino acids. PCR used 60 Vbeta primers and 13 Jbeta primers. The protocol was immunoSEQ multiplex PCR, while the TCRdb copy is restricted to in-frame clones and leaves out a portion. This sample has about 200,000 clones; 70% to 90% occur once, and the top ten carry approximately 2.1%. Worth noting for this clone: Its antigen is as yet unknown.

The clonotype originates from a woman aged 50 to 60 in good health and CMV-seronegative. The V gene is TRBV4-2, the J gene TRBJ2-5; 8 bases map to TRBD2. The sequenced sample was PBMCs. The CDR3 bases are TGTGCCAGCAGCCTGGGAGCGGGAGAGAAGGAGACCCAGTACTTC. Translated: CASSLGAGEKETQYF.